This TCR beta chain originates from a study of control samples from healthy donors and cancer patients. Clones were sequenced by immunoSEQ multiplex PCR, and TCRdb holds only the in-frame ones, with some missing. The sample carries more than 95,000 clones, around 90% recorded once. Germline assignment: CDR1 PRHDT and CDR2 FYEKMQ (reference sequence). After removal of 5 bases from V and 8 bases from J, the junction contained 3 bases not matched to a gene. The CDR3 is 15 residues long. This clone was picked up a small number of times. The chain is built from TRBV13 and TRBJ2-1; the match to TRBD2 covers 16 bases. The origin of this receptor is a middle-aged man in good health. Sequenced sample: blood. The CDR3 coding sequence is TGTGCCAGCAGCCGAGGGACTAGCGGGGGGGATGAGCAGTTCTTC. This sequence encodes CASSRGTSGGDEQFF.